The following is a TCR beta chain sequence with its context. Its antigen is not known. Making the TCR beta libraries involved quantitative 5'-RACE with molecular barcodes. TCRdb fed the 5' RACE reads into MiXCR, producing one record per CDR3 protein. The profile covers around 230,000 distinct CDR3 sequences, with 7.5% to 9% appearing a single time and approximately 6.3% taken by the ten largest. The data stem from a study of CD8 T cells in ankylosing spondylitis. The study's findings and limits: The authors reported significant enrichment of disease-linked clones in matched ankylosing spondylitis synovial fluid. Relatively rare in peripheral blood, disease-linked clones were also CD8+. Several highly homologous variants formed a TCR beta motif that appeared characteristic of ankylosing spondylitis blood.

The sequenced sample was blood, either unsorted or a sorted T cell fraction (not recorded which). This receptor was taken from a male donor with ankylosing spondylitis or in good health (not recorded which).

The CDR3 DNA is TGTGCCAGCAGCTTAGCCGAGGGGCTGGGGAATGAGCAGTTCTTC. This sequence encodes CASSLAEGLGNEQFF. The rearrangement links TRBV7-2 to TRBJ2-1; either TRBD1 or TRBD2 may fit D (5 bases each). The germline V gene encodes CDR1 SGHTA and CDR2 FQGNSA. V lost 0 bases and J lost 7, with 13 bases in between. The CDR3 runs 15 residues.